This TCR beta chain was recovered during a study of shared clonotypes between healthy human individuals. Sequencing used immunoSEQ multiplex PCR; TCRdb keeps in-frame clones, though not all of them. Of 550,000 to 800,000 clones in the sample, around 91% were seen once. Sequencing input: memory CD8+ T cells from PBMCs. As for subset: CD45RO+ cells pooled with CCR7-negative TemRA cells. This clonotype originated in a man aged 18 to 35 in good health. Some clones in this sample may be carry-over from other donors' samples.

CDR3 in amino acids: CASSLDPLAGVSYNEQFF. In nucleotides, the CDR3 is TGTGCCAGCAGCTTAGACCCACTAGCGGGAGTCTCCTACAATGAGCAGTTCTTC. The V and J genes are TRBV13 and TRBJ2-1; 11 bases map to TRBD2. The V gene's germline CDR1 is PRHDT and CDR2 FYEKMQ (reference sequence). V shed 1 base, J shed 0 bases, and the junction held 5 bases outside the gene matches. This CDR3 comprises 18 residues. Supplemented by reference TRBV13 and TRBJ2-1, the full variable domain reads AAGVIQSPRHLIKEKRETATLKCYPIPRHDTVYWYQQGPGQDPQFLISFYEKMQSDKGSIPDRFSAQQFSDYHSELNMSSLELGDSALYFCASSLDPLAGVSYNEQFFGPGTRLTVL.